Sequencing of this T cell receptor (beta chain) was carried out in a study of T cells after yellow fever vaccination. For the study at large: Fractions of low cell number were prepared using SMART-Seq v4 Ultra Low Input. Findings of the study overall: Post-booster repertoires contained most primary-vaccination clones again (roughly 96% CD4, approximately 86% CD8). Relatively few clonotypes were ones that appeared in both CD4 and CD8 compartments.

Template-switching 5'RACE yielded the TCR cDNA; a universal primer site and UMIs were added in the process. MiXCR was run by TCRdb on the 5' RACE reads, yielding one entry per CDR3 protein. The table has hundreds of thousands of distinct CDR3 sequences, around 10% seen once. Trimming removed 7 bases at V and 4 bases at J, with 16 bases between. The germline gives CDR1 KGHSH, CDR2 LQKENI. The CDR3 contains 14 residues. This clonotype came up a few times. What it recognizes is unknown. The receptor was derived from a young man who received the YFV17D yellow fever vaccine. The sample in question was PBMCs, obtained on the day of the first yellow fever vaccination. This sequence joins TRBV18 and TRBJ1-1; possibly TRBD1 for D (5 bases). CDR3 loop: CASFNQRGFTEAFF. CDR3 DNA: TGTGCCAGCTTTAACCAACGGGGGTTCACTGAAGCTTTCTTT.